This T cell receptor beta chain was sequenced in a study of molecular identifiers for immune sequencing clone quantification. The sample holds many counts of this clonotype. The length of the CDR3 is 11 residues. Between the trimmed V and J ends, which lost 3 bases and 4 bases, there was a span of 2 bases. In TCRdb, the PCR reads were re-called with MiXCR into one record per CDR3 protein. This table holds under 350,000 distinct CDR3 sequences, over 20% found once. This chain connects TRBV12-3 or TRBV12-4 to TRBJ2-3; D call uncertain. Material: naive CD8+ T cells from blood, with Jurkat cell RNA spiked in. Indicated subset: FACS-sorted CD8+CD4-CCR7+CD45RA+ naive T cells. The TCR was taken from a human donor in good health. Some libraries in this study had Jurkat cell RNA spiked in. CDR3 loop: CASSFSDTQYF. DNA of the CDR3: TGTGCCAGCAGTTTTTCAGATACGCAGTATTTT.